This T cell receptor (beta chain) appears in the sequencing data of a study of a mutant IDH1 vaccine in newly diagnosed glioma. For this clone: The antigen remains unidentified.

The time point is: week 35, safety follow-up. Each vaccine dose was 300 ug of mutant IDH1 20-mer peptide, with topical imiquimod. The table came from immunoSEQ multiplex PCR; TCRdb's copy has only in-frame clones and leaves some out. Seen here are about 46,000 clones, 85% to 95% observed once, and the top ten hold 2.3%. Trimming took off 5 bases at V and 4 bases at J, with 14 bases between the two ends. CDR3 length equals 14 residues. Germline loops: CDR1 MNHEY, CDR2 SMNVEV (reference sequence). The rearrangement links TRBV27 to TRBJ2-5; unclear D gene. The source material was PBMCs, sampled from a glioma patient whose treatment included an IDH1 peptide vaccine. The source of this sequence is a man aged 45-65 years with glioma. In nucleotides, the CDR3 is TGTGCCAGCAGTCCCCGATCGGGCGGAGAGACCCAGTACTTC. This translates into CASSPRSGGETQYF.